Presented here are 9 T cell receptor beta chains from one specimen sequenced in a study of response to subunit inactivated influenza vaccine. TCRdb used MiXCR to reprocess the RT-PCR reads, holding one entry per CDR3 protein. The sample holds under 500,000 distinct CDR3 sequences, roughly 9.7% seen once. The sample here was PBMCs from blood, taken 45 days after vaccination. All receptors come from a man aged 45-65 years who received an inactivated influenza vaccine.

In this sample, this clonotype turned up a few times. The chain links TRBV7-9 to TRBJ2-2; no reliable D call. CDR1 SEHNR and CDR2 FQNEAQ come from the germline V gene (reference sequence). The V gene lost 7 bases and the J gene lost 1 base, with 10 bases spanning the gap. The CDR3 contains 14 residues. The CDR3 nucleotides read TGTGCCAGCACATTGATCAGGAACACCGGGGAGCTGTTTTTT. It codes for CASTLIRNTGELFF.

This clonotype showed up just a few times. The chain couples TRBV7-2 to TRBJ1-6, with a possible D match to TRBD1 (5 bases). Germline CDR1 and CDR2: SGHTA and FQGNSA. The germline V and J ends were trimmed by 5 bases and 0 bases, with 11 bases remaining between them. CDR3 length: 16 amino acids. CDR3 in amino acids: CASSRQSSSYNSPLHF. The CDR3, as DNA: TGTGCCAGCAGCCGACAGTCAAGCTCCTATAATTCACCCCTCCACTTT.

This clonotype came up many times. The rearrangement uses TRBV10-3 and TRBJ2-3; D not certain. CDR1 ENHRY and CDR2 SYGVKD come from the germline V gene. CDR3 size: 12 residues. This CDR3 is CGAAPTSDTQYF. The CDR3 DNA reads as TGTGGGGCGGCTCCAACCTCAGATACGCAGTATTTT.

The chain combines TRBV5-1 with TRBJ2-5; TRBD2 might be the D (5 bases). Trimming removed 0 bases at V and 9 bases at J, with 15 bases between. The CDR3 spans 14 residues. Germline values: CDR1 SGHRS, CDR2 YFSETQ. DNA of the CDR3: TGCGCCAGCAGCTTGGAGGCTGGGGAGCGGTCCCAGTACTTC. Its protein product is CASSLEAGERSQYF.

The table lists this clonotype with many counts. CDR3 protein: CASSVTGEQYF. Written as DNA, the CDR3 is TGTGCCAGCAGCGTCACGGGGGAGCAGTACTTC. This chain uses TRBV12-3 or TRBV12-4 with TRBJ2-7; D perhaps matches TRBD2 (5 bases). Trimming took 6 bases from V and 7 from J, leaving 10 bases between them. This CDR3 is built from 11 residues.

This clonotype was counted many times. V gene TRBV7-2 combines with J gene TRBJ1-5; D not certain. V lost 1 base and J 3 bases, leaving 7 bases between the germline ends. CDR3 length: 14 amino acids. CDR1 and CDR2 from the germline V gene are SGHTA and FQGNSA. The CDR3 sequence is CASSLVGYNQPQHF. The CDR3, as DNA: TGTGCCAGCAGCTTAGTGGGGTACAATCAGCCCCAGCATTTT.

This clonotype was detected a few times. This rearrangement joins TRBV4-3 to TRBJ1-1, with 8 bases aligning to TRBD1. The CDR3 spans 16 residues. V trimming: 0 bases; J trimming: 5 bases; junction bases outside the gene matches: 8. The germline gives CDR1 LGHNA, CDR2 YSLEER. In nucleotides, the CDR3 is TGCGCCAGCAGCCAAGACGCTCAGGGGGCACGGACTGAAGCTTTCTTT. Protein product: CASSQDAQGARTEAFF.

The sample holds a few counts of this clonotype. The rearrangement links TRBV20-1 to TRBJ2-3; 9 bases are a match to TRBD2. The CDR3 contains 17 residues. Germline assignment: CDR1 DFQATT and CDR2 SNEGSKA (reference sequence). The junction had 12 bases not matched to a gene; V was cut back by 3 bases and J by 2 bases. DNA of the CDR3: TGCAGTGCTAGTAGCCGCGGGGGGGCCTATTCCACAGATACGCAGTATTTT. This sequence encodes CSASSRGGAYSTDTQYF.

The chain employs TRBV24-1 and TRBJ2-1, with 7 bases matching TRBD2. The V gene's germline CDR1 is KGHDR and CDR2 SFDVKD. There are 15 residues in the CDR3. J lost 3 bases, V lost 6 bases, and 7 bases had no gene match. Here the CDR3 reads CATSPGSGNYNEQFF. The CDR3 nucleotides read TGTGCCACCAGTCCCGGAAGCGGGAACTACAATGAGCAGTTCTTC.